The 8 T cell receptor beta chains in this list originate from one sample, sequenced in a study of Ad26.COV2.S vaccination and SARS-CoV-2 variants. Repertoires were generated with immunoSEQ multiplex PCR, while TCRdb's copy carries only in-frame clones and drops some. The repertoire consists of about 280,000 clones, with around 87% occurring once and the leading ten covering more than 2.5%. The treatment here: around 19 received Ad26.COV2.S at low or high dose, single or two shots; a few received placebo; per-sample allocation not given. It was on day 63 after the first vaccine or placebo injection that samples were taken. Sequenced here: peripheral blood, sampled in a trial of Ad26.COV2.S vaccine versus placebo. These receptor sequences come from a person between 18 and 65 years old who received the Ad26.COV2.S COVID-19 vaccine or a placebo.

This chain links TRBV3-1 (or the pseudogene TRBV3-2) with TRBJ2-6; tentative D call: TRBD2 (6 bases). Germline V lookup: CDR1 LGHDT, CDR2 YNNKEL (reference sequence). V lost 6 bases and J 4 bases, leaving 19 bases between the germline ends. The CDR3 consists of 17 residues. This CDR3 is CASSDGTQAWGANVLTF. CDR3 coding DNA: TGTGCCAGCAGTGACGGGACTCAAGCCTGGGGGGCCAACGTCCTGACTTTC.

The rearrangement uses TRBV6-5 and TRBJ2-1; D may be TRBD1 (5 bases). Germline CDR1 is MNHEY and CDR2 is SVGAGI. The CDR3 is 15 residues long. V was trimmed by 7 bases and J by 5 bases, leaving 18 bases between them. CDR3 protein: CASKPDRGPNNEQFF. CDR3 DNA sequence: TGTGCCAGCAAGCCCGACAGAGGTCCTAACAATGAGCAGTTCTTC.

The chain recombines TRBV18 with TRBJ1-5, with 8 bases identical to TRBD1. Germline-derived CDR1 and CDR2 are KGHSH and LQKENI. The junction had 6 bases not matched to a gene; V was cut back by 2 bases and J by 0 bases. The CDR3 extends over 17 amino acids. This CDR3 reads CASSPGQGGSSNQPQHF. In DNA, the CDR3 is TGTGCCAGCTCACCAGGACAGGGCGGGTCTAGCAATCAGCCCCAGCATTTT.

The chain uses TRBV5-1 and TRBJ1-1; possibly TRBD1 for D (5 bases). Per germline, CDR1 SGHRS and CDR2 YFSETQ. The CDR3 is 17 residues long. The V and J ends lost 0 bases and 2 bases respectively, with 17 bases between them. The DNA for the CDR3 is TGCGCCAGCAGCTTGGCCATAGGAACAGGAGAAAACACTGAAGCTTTCTTT. Translating it yields CASSLAIGTGENTEAFF.

The genes are TRBV5-8 and TRBJ1-2, with D maybe TRBD1 (5 bases). Germline lookup yields CDR1 SGHTS and CDR2 YDEGEE. Trimming removed 7 bases from V and 5 bases from J, with 12 bases in between. The CDR3 totals 12 residues. CDR3 nucleotide sequence: TGTGCCAGCCTGACCGGGGCATATGGCTACACCTTC. Translating it yields CASLTGAYGYTF.

The chain uses TRBV5-8 and TRBJ1-3, with D unresolved. V lost 0 bases, J lost 0 bases, and 10 bases lay in between. There are 16 residues in the CDR3. CDR1 SGHTS and CDR2 YDEGEE come from the germline V gene. Here the CDR3 reads CASSLDSPHSGNTIYF. As DNA, the CDR3 is TGTGCCAGCAGCTTGGACAGTCCTCACTCTGGAAACACCATATATTTT.

Concerning this clone: Other nucleotide sequences from this sample produce the same CDR3. The V gene is TRBV12-3 or TRBV12-4, the J gene TRBJ1-5, with 8 nucleotides matching TRBD1. The junction had 4 bases not matched to a gene; V was cut back by 5 bases and J by 7 bases. The CDR3 runs 13 residues. CDR3 amino acids: CASSQQGGQPQHF. CDR3 DNA: TGTGCCAGCAGTCAACAGGGGGGCCAGCCCCAGCATTTT.

The V and J genes are TRBV5-6 and TRBJ2-7; TRBD2 is a possible D gene (6 bases). Trimming removed 7 bases at V and 2 bases at J, with 19 bases between. This CDR3 region has 15 residues. The germline CDR1 and CDR2 sequences are SGHDT and YYEEEE. CDR3 protein: CASSGMAGPPYEQYF. The CDR3 nucleotides read TGTGCCAGCTCAGGGATGGCGGGACCTCCCTACGAGCAGTACTTC.